Following are 27 T cell receptor beta chains from one sample sequenced in a study of blood T cell repertoires in COVID-19. The method was immunoSEQ multiplex PCR; TCRdb's version includes in-frame clones alone and lacks a portion of them. The sample contains hundreds of thousands of clones, more than 70% of which appear only once. The sample consisted of peripheral blood. These receptors were taken from a woman aged 45-65 years with COVID-19, enrolled during active disease.

This clone has just one count. The CDR3 spells CATSDSGVSGGSTDTQYF. The CDR3 coding sequence is TGTGCCACCAGTGACTCCGGGGTTAGCGGGGGCTCCACAGATACGCAGTATTTT. This chain connects TRBV24-1 to TRBJ2-3; 9 bases map to TRBD2. With 4 bases clipped from V and 2 bases from J, the junction kept 12 bases outside the gene matches. Germline-derived CDR1 and CDR2 are KGHDR and SFDVKD. This CDR3 region has 18 residues.

The V gene is TRBV9, the J gene TRBJ1-2; weak D call: TRBD1 (5 bases). The CDR3 is 14 residues long. Germline V gene sequence: CDR1 SGDLS, CDR2 YYNGEE. Trimming removed 4 bases at V and 6 bases at J, with 16 bases between. CDR3 bases: TGTGCCAGCAGCATGGCGGGACTCGAAGATGGCTACACCTTC. Translation: CASSMAGLEDGYTF.

The J gene is TRBJ2-7, the V gene TRBV11-2; weak D call: TRBD1 (5 bases). The CDR3 length is 15 residues. CDR1 and CDR2 (germline): SGHAT, FQNNGV. V was cut by 5 bases and J by 6 bases, with 20 bases left in between. The CDR3 region has the DNA TGTGCCAGCAGCCCCAGGGTGTCCGAAACATCCGAGCAGTACTTC. Translating it yields CASSPRVSETSEQYF.

The chain joins TRBV18 to TRBJ2-5, with TRBD1 matching 9 bases. The CDR3 loop spans 13 amino acids. Trimming cost V 3 bases and J 5 bases; bases outside gene matches: 1. Germline V CDR1 and CDR2: KGHSH, LQKENI. CDR3 DNA sequence: TGTGCCAGCTCACCCACAGGGGGCGAGACCCAGTACTTC. This gives the protein CASSPTGGETQYF.

As regards this clone: Other DNA sequences in this sample translate to the same CDR3. V gene TRBV30 combines with J gene TRBJ1-1, with unresolved D. The CDR3 loop spans 13 amino acids. The V gene lost 0 bases and the J gene lost 1 base, with 6 bases spanning the gap. Germline V gene sequence: CDR1 GTSNPN, CDR2 SVGIG (reference sequence). In nucleotides, the CDR3 is TGTGCCTGGAGTGTAGGAGGGAACACTGAAGCTTTCTTT. The encoded protein is CAWSVGGNTEAFF.

As DNA, the CDR3 is TGTGCCAGCAGCCGAGTTGGTGGCTACACCTTC. It yields the protein CASSRVGGYTF. The chain has TRBV3-1 (or the pseudogene TRBV3-2) and TRBJ1-2; no clear D. The ends were cut back, 4 bases at V and 7 bases at J, with 7 bases in the middle. Germline loops: CDR1 LGHDT, CDR2 YNNKEL (reference sequence). This CDR3 comprises 11 residues.

This clone was counted only a few times. This chain joins TRBV18 and TRBJ2-2, with TRBD2 as a possible D gene (7 bases). The CDR3 spans 17 residues. V gave up 0 bases and J gave up 1 base, with 12 bases separating them. CDR1 KGHSH and CDR2 LQKENI come from the germline V gene. The CDR3 here is CASSPPSGGRNTGELFF. The CDR3 bases are TGTGCCAGCTCACCACCTTCGGGGGGCCGGAACACCGGGGAGCTGTTTTTT.

The chain has TRBV3-1 (or the pseudogene TRBV3-2) and TRBJ1-2; D ambiguous. The length of the CDR3 is 15 residues. V was pared by 1 base and J by 7 bases, with 16 bases between. Germline assignment: CDR1 LGHDT and CDR2 YNNKEL (reference sequence). This chain's CDR3 is CASSQVRGLTGGYTF. The CDR3 DNA reads as TGTGCCAGCAGCCAAGTTCGCGGACTCACTGGTGGCTACACCTTC.

V is TRBV27 and J is TRBJ1-1; D remains ambiguous. Germline CDR1 and CDR2: MNHEY and SMNVEV (reference sequence). With 4 bases removed from V and 3 bases from J, the gap between germline ends came to 9 bases. This CDR3 has 13 residues. In nucleotides, the CDR3 is TGTGCCAGCAGTTCGCGAGGATACACTGAAGCTTTCTTT. Translating gives CASSSRGYTEAFF.

This clone showed up just once. The chain couples TRBV6-2 or TRBV6-3 to TRBJ2-1; TRBD2 matches at 7 bases. J gave up 8 bases and V 6 bases, and 7 bases lay outside the gene matches. Germline CDR1 and CDR2: MNHEY and SVGEGT. The CDR3 covers 13 residues. The CDR3 DNA reads as TGTGCCAGCAGCCGACTAGCTTTTTATGAGCAGTTCTTC. This encodes CASSRLAFYEQFF.

Here the CDR3 DNA reads TGTGCCAGCAGCTTGGCCGGGCCGGGGGACAATGAGCAGTTCTTC. Translating gives CASSLAGPGDNEQFF. The rearrangement links TRBV5-4 to TRBJ2-1; a possible D gene is TRBD2 (6 bases). V lost 0 bases to trimming and J lost 5 bases, with 12 bases between them. Germline V lookup: CDR1 SGHNT, CDR2 YYREEE (reference sequence). This CDR3 is built from 15 residues.

The chain couples TRBV5-4 to TRBJ2-7; 9 nucleotides align to TRBD1. Germline V gene data show CDR1 as SGHNT and CDR2 as YYREEE (reference sequence). V lost 0 bases to trimming and J lost 6 bases; unmatched junction nucleotides: 4. The CDR3 runs to 14 residues. CDR3 loop: CASSLGDRVIEQYF. The CDR3 DNA is TGTGCCAGCAGCTTGGGGGACAGGGTAATCGAGCAGTACTTC.

This clone was found a few times. The chain has TRBV4-1 and TRBJ1-2; unclear D gene. CDR1 and CDR2 (germline): MGHRA, YSYEKL. Between the trimmed V and J ends, which lost 0 bases and 8 bases, there was a span of 7 bases. The CDR3 runs 12 residues. CDR3 region: CASSQDFGGYTF. In nucleotides, the CDR3 is TGCGCCAGCAGCCAAGACTTCGGGGGCTACACCTTC.

V usage is TRBV6-5 and J usage is TRBJ1-5; no firm D call. Between the trimmed V and J ends, which lost 6 bases and 15 bases, there was a span of 18 bases. The CDR3 is 12 residues long. Germline assignment: CDR1 MNHEY and CDR2 SVGAGI. CDR3 sequence: CASSPGGRITHF. The CDR3 DNA sequence: TGTGCCAGCAGCCCCGGAGGCAGGATAACGCATTTT.

This chain links TRBV7-6 with TRBJ2-7; TRBD2 is a possible D gene (6 bases). CDR3 length: 18 amino acids. The germline V and J ends were trimmed by 0 bases and 4 bases, with 22 bases remaining between them. Germline values: CDR1 SGHVS, CDR2 FNYEAQ. The CDR3 is CASSLAGGPRDTTYEQYF. The DNA of the CDR3 is TGTGCCAGCAGCTTAGCGGGGGGACCCCGTGACACCACATACGAGCAGTACTTC.

The chain links TRBV30 to TRBJ1-5; D is unresolved. In germline, CDR1 is GTSNPN, CDR2 SVGIG (reference sequence). V dropped 1 base and J dropped 7 bases, with 8 bases sitting between them. This CDR3 has 12 residues. This CDR3 is CAWSESVQPQHF. In nucleotides, the CDR3 is TGTGCCTGGAGTGAATCGGTCCAGCCCCAGCATTTT. The entire variable domain, with the rest obtained from reference TRBV30 and TRBJ1-5, is as follows: SQTIHQWPATLVQPVGSPLSLECTVEGTSNPNLYWYRQAAGRGLQLLFYSVGIGQISSEVPQNLSASRPQDRQFILSSKKLLLSDSGFYLCAWSESVQPQHFGDGTRLSIL.

The chain has TRBV6-4 and TRBJ1-3; D perhaps matches TRBD1 (6 bases). The CDR3 loop spans 14 amino acids. V was shortened by 2 bases and J by 1 base, with 6 bases between the two germline ends. Germline CDR1 and CDR2: MRHNA and SNTAGT. The CDR3 reads CASSDQGSGNTIYF. The DNA of the CDR3 is TGTGCCAGCAGTGACCAGGGGTCTGGAAACACCATATATTTT.

The chain is built from TRBV6-2 or TRBV6-3 and TRBJ1-2; D call uncertain. V shed 3 bases and J shed 8 bases, with 13 bases lying between them. The CDR3 is 13 residues long. The germline V gene has CDR1 MNHEY and CDR2 SVGEGT. Written as DNA, the CDR3 is TGTGCCAGCAGTTATGATTCCACGAGGGGCTACACCTTC. Its translation: CASSYDSTRGYTF.

This chain links TRBV9 with TRBJ2-7, with D perhaps TRBD2 (6 bases). V lost 3 bases, J lost 7 bases, and 14 bases lay in between. Germline V lookup: CDR1 SGDLS, CDR2 YYNGEE. The CDR3 loop spans 13 amino acids. CDR3 in amino acids: CASSAGDYREQYF. CDR3 DNA: TGTGCCAGCAGCGCGGGGGATTATAGGGAGCAGTACTTC.

V is TRBV6-5 and J is TRBJ1-5; the D gene is possibly TRBD1 (6 bases). The CDR3 extends over 15 amino acids. Germline-derived CDR1 and CDR2 are MNHEY and SVGAGI. Trimming removed 4 bases at V and 2 bases at J, with 12 bases between. The CDR3 region is CASSSTYRGNQPQHF. In nucleotides, the CDR3 is TGTGCCAGCAGTTCCACCTACAGGGGCAATCAGCCCCAGCATTTT.

The chain links TRBV12-3 or TRBV12-4 to TRBJ1-1; weak D call: TRBD1 (5 bases). The CDR3 totals 13 residues. Trimming stripped 5 bases from V and 4 bases from J, with 11 bases between. This CDR3 reads CASSGREGTEAFF. The CDR3 bases are TGTGCCAGCAGTGGCAGGGAGGGCACTGAAGCTTTCTTT.

This clone was seen once. The chain joins TRBV2 to TRBJ2-3, with 13 bases lining up with TRBD2. V was clipped by 5 bases and J by 8 bases; unmatched bases: 7. This CDR3 spans 15 amino acids. Germline CDR1 reads SNHLY; CDR2 reads FYNNEI. The CDR3 DNA sequence: TGTGCCAGCAGTCCGACTAGCGGGGGGTTGGGTACGCAGTATTTT. It encodes CASSPTSGGLGTQYF.

A single count supports this clone. This chain links TRBV27 with TRBJ1-1; D not certain. V was cut by 6 bases and J by 1 base, with 12 bases left in between. In germline, CDR1 is MNHEY, CDR2 SMNVEV (reference sequence). The CDR3 runs 14 residues. The CDR3 loop reads CASRDGLSNTEAFF. The DNA of the CDR3 is TGTGCCAGCAGGGATGGGCTCTCGAACACTGAAGCTTTCTTT.

The CDR3 sequence: CASSLLVEINYGYTF. DNA of the CDR3: TGCGCCAGCAGCTTGTTGGTGGAGATTAACTATGGCTACACCTTC. The chain combines TRBV5-1 with TRBJ1-2; the D is unclear. The CDR3 runs 15 residues. Trimming pared 1 base from V and 1 base from J, leaving 11 bases between. Germline lookup yields CDR1 SGHRS and CDR2 YFSETQ.

This chain uses TRBV6-6 with TRBJ2-7; 7 nucleotides line up with TRBD2. V lost 10 bases and J lost 3; bases outside the gene matches: 9. Per germline, CDR1 MNHNY and CDR2 SVGAGI (reference sequence). CDR3 length equals 13 residues. The CDR3 here is CATLGLVSYEQYF. In DNA, the CDR3 is TGTGCCACCCTAGGACTAGTAAGCTACGAGCAGTACTTC.

This clone has more than one count but fewer than ten. In nucleotides, the CDR3 is TGTGCCAGCAGTGCTCGGGTGGCCGAAGCTTTCTTT. Protein sequence: CASSARVAEAFF. V gene TRBV12-3 or TRBV12-4 combines with J gene TRBJ1-1; D ambiguous. V lost 5 bases and J lost 8, with 12 bases in between. This CDR3 has 12 amino acids.

This clone came up once. A read error may account for a junction end that differs from germline. The rearrangement links TRBV2 to TRBJ1-2, with 10 bases aligning to TRBD1. Germline CDR1 SNHLY, CDR2 FYNNEI. The CDR3 covers 12 residues. The CDR3 is CASRGTGAQDQF. In DNA form, the CDR3 reads TGTGCCAGCAGGGGGACAGGGGCACAAGATCAGTTC.